Given below is one TCR beta chain in context. The antigen is unknown. These data belong to a study of shared clonotypes between healthy human individuals. Turning to the study itself: Each donor's CD4 naive and CD4 memory cells filled three plates apiece, CD8 naive two, and CD8 memory one.

Authors' processing steps: Because ImmunoSEQ provided only junction sequences with no quality scores, the filtering differed. TCRdb's copy holds only in-frame clones and misses some; the assay was immunoSEQ multiplex PCR. The V and J calls and clone size were taken over from that table, and D and trimming were inferred from the DNA. This table has some 2.1 million clones, about 95% appearing once. The study, taken as a whole, reports: Clonotypes that were shared across a few donors made up around 5.5% of naive CD4 clonotypes.

CD45RO-negative, CCR7-selected cells formed the naive CD8 fraction, which excluded terminally differentiated effector memory CD45RA+ cells. All donors were Caucasian adults living in Nashville, Tennessee. The sequenced sample consisted of naive CD8+ T cells sorted from blood. The receptor's source is a man aged 18 to 35 in good health.

The CDR3 is CASSQEPPQGFGLTEAFF. The CDR3 coding sequence is TGCGCCAGCAGCCAAGAACCCCCACAGGGTTTCGGTCTCACTGAAGCTTTCTTT. The gene calls are TRBV4-1 and TRBJ1-1, with a tentative D call TRBD1 (6 bases). This CDR3 contains 18 residues. Germline V gene sequence: CDR1 MGHRA, CDR2 YSYEKL. Trimming pared 0 bases from V and 4 bases from J, leaving 21 bases between.